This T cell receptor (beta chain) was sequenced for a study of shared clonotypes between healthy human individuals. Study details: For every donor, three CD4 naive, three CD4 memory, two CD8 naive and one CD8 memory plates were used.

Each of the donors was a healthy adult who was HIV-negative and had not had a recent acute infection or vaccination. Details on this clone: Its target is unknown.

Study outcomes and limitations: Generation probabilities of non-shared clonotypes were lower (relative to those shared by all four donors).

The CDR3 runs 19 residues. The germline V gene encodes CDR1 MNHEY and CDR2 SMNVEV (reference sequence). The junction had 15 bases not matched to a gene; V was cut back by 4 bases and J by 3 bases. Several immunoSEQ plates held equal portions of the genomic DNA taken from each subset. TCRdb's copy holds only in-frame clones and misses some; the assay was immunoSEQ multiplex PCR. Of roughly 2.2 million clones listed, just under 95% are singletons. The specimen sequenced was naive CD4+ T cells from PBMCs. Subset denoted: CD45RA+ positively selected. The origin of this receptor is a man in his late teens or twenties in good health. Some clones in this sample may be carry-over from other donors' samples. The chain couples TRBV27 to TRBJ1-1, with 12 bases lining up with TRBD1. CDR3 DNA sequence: TGTGCCAGCAGTTCCACCCCCCACGGGACAGGGGGCAAAGACACTGAAGCTTTCTTT. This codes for CASSSTPHGTGGKDTEAFF.